These 31 T cell receptor beta chains originate from one sample sequenced in a study of Graves' ophthalmopathy and Graves' hyperthyroidism. RNA transcripts provided the template for amplifying TCR beta CDR3 regions. The authors performed first-round RT-PCR with HTBI primers and then a second-round multiplex PCR. TCRdb passed the multiplex PCR reads through MiXCR, listing each CDR3 protein once. The data show approximately 410,000 distinct CDR3 sequences, 15% seen once. The specimen was peripheral blood. These receptors were obtained from a young woman with stable Graves' hyperthyroidism.

In its sample, this clonotype was seen a few times. This clone may be a read error of a much larger clone one base away. No conserved phenylalanine or tryptophan is present at the end of the CDR3, so a read error is the likely explanation. The chain couples TRBV7-8 to TRBJ1-2; 10 positions match TRBD1. Unmatched junction bases numbered 1, after V lost 1 base and J lost 8 bases. The CDR3 consists of 13 residues. Per germline, CDR1 SGHVS and CDR2 FQNEAQ. CDR3 sequence: CASSLGGQGGYTL. CDR3 bases: TGTGCCAGCAGCTTAGGGGGACAGGGGGGCTACACCTTG.

This clonotype was counted many times. The chain joins TRBV6-2 or TRBV6-3 to TRBJ2-5; D may be TRBD2 (5 bases). Trimming took off 8 bases at V and 9 bases at J, with 13 bases between the two ends. Germline lookup yields CDR1 MNHEY and CDR2 SVGEGT. The length of the CDR3 is 11 residues. The CDR3 nucleotides read TGTGCCAGCCGCCTTGGAGGACCCCAGTACTTC. This translates into CASRLGGPQYF.

This clonotype was seen at least ten times. This sequence joins TRBV24-1 and TRBJ2-7, with TRBD1 identical over 8 bases. In germline, CDR1 is KGHDR, CDR2 SFDVKD. This CDR3 contains 13 residues. The junction had 3 bases not matched to a gene; V was cut back by 4 bases and J by 5 bases. The CDR3 bases are TGTGCCACCAGTGAAGGACAGGGAGACGAGCAGTACTTC. Its translation: CATSEGQGDEQYF.

The table lists this clonotype with many counts. The CDR3 spells CSAREWGNYEQYF. Written as DNA, the CDR3 is TGCAGTGCTAGAGAGTGGGGCAACTACGAGCAGTACTTC. This chain joins TRBV20-1 and TRBJ2-7; D is possibly TRBD1 (5 bases). The CDR3 contains 13 residues. CDR1 DFQATT and CDR2 SNEGSKA come from the germline V gene (reference sequence). Trimming left V 0 bases short and J 3 bases short, with 9 bases between.

This clonotype was found many times. This chain joins TRBV7-8 and TRBJ2-2; D ambiguous. Germline assignment: CDR1 SGHVS and CDR2 FQNEAQ. This CDR3 spans 13 amino acids. Trimming stripped 6 bases from V and 5 bases from J, with 10 bases between. The CDR3 reads CASRADSTGELFF. In DNA, the CDR3 is TGTGCCAGCAGGGCAGATTCTACCGGGGAGCTGTTTTTT.

This clonotype was counted only a few times. V and J are TRBV6-1 and TRBJ2-3; D is uncertain. V was trimmed by 3 bases and J by 5 bases, leaving 15 bases between them. CDR3 length equals 15 residues. The germline V gene has CDR1 MNHNS and CDR2 SASEGT. The CDR3 DNA follows: TGTGCCAGCAGTGATATTCAGCAGGTCCGAGATACGCAGTATTTT. Its protein product is CASSDIQQVRDTQYF.

Details on this clonotype: This may stem from a read error, because a much larger clone lies one nucleotide away. This chain joins TRBV7-9 and TRBJ1-1; D call uncertain. The CDR3 loop spans 13 amino acids. Per germline, CDR1 SEHNR and CDR2 FQNEAQ (reference sequence). CDR3 amino acids: CASSYKGITEDFF. CDR3 DNA sequence: TGTGCCAGCAGCTATAAGGGAATCACTGAAGATTTCTTT.

This clonotype was observed many times. The chain carries TRBV6-2 or TRBV6-3 and TRBJ1-1; D gene uncertain. Germline V lookup: CDR1 MNHEY, CDR2 SVGEGT. V dropped 0 bases and J dropped 11 bases, with 13 bases sitting between them. This CDR3 contains 13 residues. The CDR3 DNA sequence: TGTGCCAGCAGTTACTCGGTACCTGCGGATGCTTTCTTT. Translated: CASSYSVPADAFF.

The table lists this clonotype with many counts. The chain carries TRBV6-5 and TRBJ2-5, with 8 bases aligning to TRBD1. The CDR3 length is 16 residues. From germline, CDR1 is MNHEY and CDR2 SVGAGI. After removal of 2 bases from V and 2 bases from J, the junction contained 7 bases not matched to a gene. CDR3 amino acids: CASSYIRWDRQETQYF. For the CDR3, the DNA is TGTGCCAGCAGTTACATTCGATGGGACAGGCAAGAGACCCAGTACTTC.

In its sample, this clonotype was seen many times. The rearrangement joins TRBV7-3 to TRBJ1-2; 9 bases line up with TRBD1. The ends lost 4 bases at V and 8 bases at J; junction bases unmatched: 11. This CDR3 spans 15 amino acids. From germline, CDR1 is SGHTA and CDR2 FQGTGA. CDR3 nucleotides: TGTGCCAGCAGCTCCGACCCGGGACAGGGTCAAGGCTACACCTTC. This gives the protein CASSSDPGQGQGYTF.

This clonotype was detected a few times. This chain uses TRBV10-2 with TRBJ1-1; no reliable D call. Germline V gene sequence: CDR1 WSHSY, CDR2 SAAADI. The CDR3 loop spans 13 amino acids. V shed 4 bases and J shed 5 bases, with 11 bases lying between them. The CDR3 reads CASSALPRTEAFF. The CDR3 DNA is TGCGCCAGCAGTGCCCTCCCCCGGACTGAAGCTTTCTTT.

The chain links TRBV9 to TRBJ1-1; weak D call: TRBD1 (5 bases). CDR3 size: 18 residues. The V gene's germline CDR1 is SGDLS and CDR2 YYNGEE. V lost 4 bases to trimming and J lost 3 bases, with 25 bases between them. CDR3 nucleotide sequence: TGTGCCAGCAGCCAAACGAGGGGACGGGGCCGATTTGACACTGAAGCTTTCTTT. Translating it yields CASSQTRGRGRFDTEAFF.

This clonotype was observed many times. V is TRBV11-2 and J is TRBJ2-5; 7 bases match TRBD2. The germline V gene has CDR1 SGHAT and CDR2 FQNNGV. The V segment lost 5 bases and the J segment 5 bases; nucleotides outside the gene matches: 5. CDR3 size: 13 residues. DNA of the CDR3: TGTGCCAGCAGCGGCTGGGGAGGGGAGACCCAGTACTTC. Its protein product is CASSGWGGETQYF.

About this clonotype itself: This clone may be a read error of a much larger clone one base away. The chain recombines TRBV5-8 with TRBJ2-7, with 9 nucleotides matching TRBD1. From germline, CDR1 is SGHTS and CDR2 YDEGEE. The CDR3 contains 14 residues. The CDR3, as DNA: TGTGCCATCAGCCCCGGGACAGGGCTCTACGAGCAGTACTTC. Protein: CAISPGTGLYEQYF.

This clonotype was observed a few times. The J gene is TRBJ2-2, the V gene TRBV5-1, with D uncertain. CDR1 SGHRS and CDR2 YFSETQ come from the germline V gene. V lost 3 bases and J lost 3, with 9 bases in between. CDR3 length equals 14 residues. This CDR3 is CASSYFGDTGELFF. In nucleotides, the CDR3 is TGCGCCAGCAGCTACTTTGGGGACACCGGGGAGCTGTTTTTT.

DNA of the CDR3: TGTGCCAGTAGTGGGGGACAGGGGGGAAATCAGCCCCAGCATTTT. As protein: CASSGGQGGNQPQHF. This sequence joins TRBV19 and TRBJ1-5; 11 nucleotides match TRBD1. CDR1 is LNHDA and CDR2 is SQIVND in the germline V gene (reference sequence). V lost 5 bases and J lost 4; bases outside the gene matches: 4. The CDR3 covers 15 residues.

This clonotype was found a few times. The gene calls are TRBV5-5 and TRBJ2-5; D is undetermined. The CDR3 has 14 amino acids. Trimming took off 0 bases at V and 3 bases at J, with 9 bases between the two ends. CDR1 is SGHKS, CDR2 YYEKEE, per germline (reference sequence). The chain's CDR3 is CASSLVGIEETQYF. CDR3 coding DNA: TGTGCCAGCAGCTTGGTAGGGATTGAAGAGACCCAGTACTTC.

This clonotype has only a few counts. DNA of the CDR3: TGTGCCAGCAGCGCCTGGGAATACAGGGACGGGGAATCACCCCTCCACTTT. Its protein product is CASSAWEYRDGESPLHF. The chain has TRBV7-9 and TRBJ1-6; TRBD1 is a possible D gene (6 bases). The CDR3 runs 17 residues. Germline assignment: CDR1 SEHNR and CDR2 FQNEAQ (reference sequence). Trimming took off 5 bases at V and 10 bases at J, with 24 bases between the two ends.

This clonotype was detected a few times. This sequence joins TRBV29-1 and TRBJ2-5; 7 positions match TRBD1. The V segment lost 3 bases and the J segment 5 bases; nucleotides outside the gene matches: 6. This CDR3 has 13 amino acids. The germline V gene has CDR1 SQVTM and CDR2 ANQGSEA. This CDR3 is CSVEPGGVETQYF. Here the CDR3 DNA reads TGCAGCGTTGAGCCAGGGGGAGTTGAGACCCAGTACTTC.

This clonotype was detected ten times or more. V is TRBV12-3 or TRBV12-4 and J is TRBJ1-2; D is possibly TRBD1 (5 bases). The CDR3 has 15 amino acids. Trimming left V 4 bases short and J 1 base short, with 13 bases between. This CDR3 reads CASSSPGLDNYGYTF. DNA for the CDR3: TGTGCCAGCAGTTCTCCGGGACTCGATAACTATGGCTACACCTTC.

This clonotype was counted at least ten times. This chain links TRBV29-1 with TRBJ2-3; 7 nucleotides align to TRBD1. V was pared by 5 bases and J by 2 bases, with 7 bases of the junction left unmatched. The CDR3 runs to 14 residues. Germline V gene sequence: CDR1 SQVTM, CDR2 ANQGSEA. The CDR3 spells CSVCFGTVTDTQYF. The CDR3 coding sequence is TGCAGCGTTTGCTTTGGGACAGTCACAGATACGCAGTATTTT.

The chain is built from TRBV5-1 and TRBJ1-2; 7 bases match TRBD1. The CDR3 loop spans 13 amino acids. CDR1 SGHRS and CDR2 YFSETQ come from the germline V gene. Trimming at V came to 6 bases and at J to 6 bases, leaving 8 bases not matched to a gene. The CDR3 loop reads CASTRGQRHGYTF. CDR3 nucleotides: TGCGCCAGCACTCGGGGACAGAGGCATGGCTACACCTTC.

The CDR3 loop reads CASSPDRRTSPLHF. The DNA for the CDR3 is TGTGCCAGCAGTCCGGACAGGCGAACCTCACCCCTCCACTTT. The chain has TRBV28 and TRBJ1-6, with TRBD1 matching 7 bases. Germline assignment: CDR1 MDHEN and CDR2 SYDVKM. V shed 5 bases, J shed 10 bases, and the junction held 8 bases outside the gene matches. The CDR3 totals 14 residues. Filled out from reference TRBV28 and TRBJ1-6, the complete variable domain reads DVKVTQSSRYLVKRTGEKVFLECVQDMDHENMFWYRQDPGLGLRLIYFSYDVKMKEKGDIPEGYSVSREKKERFSLILESASTNQTSMYLCASSPDRRTSPLHFGNGTRLTVT.

This clonotype was counted ten times or more. J is TRBJ2-5 and V is TRBV19; 11 nucleotides agree with TRBD1. With V trimmed by 8 bases and J by 5 bases, 10 bases remained unmatched. CDR1 and CDR2 (germline): LNHDA, SQIVND (reference sequence). This CDR3 has 15 amino acids. The CDR3 protein is CASGGGTGGWETQYF. In DNA, the CDR3 is TGTGCCAGTGGCGGTGGGACAGGGGGGTGGGAGACCCAGTACTTC.

This clonotype was picked up many times. The genes are TRBV20-1 and TRBJ1-1; D uncertain. Trimming stripped 2 bases from V and 8 bases from J, with 9 bases between. The V gene's germline CDR1 is DFQATT and CDR2 SNEGSKA (reference sequence). CDR3 size: 11 residues. CDR3 protein: CSARPGPEAFF. The CDR3 region has the DNA TGCAGTGCTAGACCTGGTCCAGAAGCTTTCTTT.

The chain joins TRBV20-1 to TRBJ2-7; perhaps TRBD2 as D (6 bases). V lost 0 bases to trimming and J lost 6 bases, with 15 bases between them. Germline V CDR1 and CDR2: DFQATT, SNEGSKA (reference sequence). This CDR3 has 14 residues. The CDR3: CSAREGGEVGEQYF. The CDR3 bases are TGCAGTGCTAGAGAGGGGGGAGAGGTAGGCGAGCAGTACTTC.

Concerning this clonotype itself: No conserved phenylalanine or tryptophan ends this CDR3, so it is likely a read error. CDR3 residues: CATSRPGGLNTGELFY. CDR3 in DNA: TGTGCCACCTCCCGCCCCGGGGGGTTGAACACCGGGGAGCTGTTTTAT. The chain has TRBV19 and TRBJ2-2, with 7 bases matching TRBD2. Germline CDR1 LNHDA, CDR2 SQIVND (reference sequence). Trimming took 10 bases from V and 1 from J; bases not matched to a gene: 12. The CDR3 is 16 amino acids.

This clonotype was detected many times. This chain links TRBV19 with TRBJ1-2; 7 positions agree with TRBD1. Unmatched junction bases numbered 8, after V lost 6 bases and J lost 1 base. CDR1 and CDR2 from the germline V gene are LNHDA and SQIVND (reference sequence). The CDR3 totals 15 residues. CDR3 residues: CASSPGDRDNYGYTF. As DNA, the CDR3 is TGTGCCAGTAGCCCTGGGGACAGAGATAACTATGGCTACACCTTC.

This clonotype occurred many times. The genes are TRBV24-1 and TRBJ2-7; 7 nucleotides agree with TRBD2. The V segment lost 3 bases and the J segment 4 bases; nucleotides outside the gene matches: 8. There are 15 residues in the CDR3. Germline CDR1 is KGHDR and CDR2 is SFDVKD. CDR3 bases: TGTGCCACCAGTGATCCTAGCGGTTCTCTTTACGAGCAGTACTTC. It specifies CATSDPSGSLYEQYF.

Many counts were recorded for this clonotype. The chain couples TRBV12-3 or TRBV12-4 to TRBJ2-3, with a tentative D call TRBD2 (6 bases). This CDR3 is 12 amino acids long. The ends were cut back, 1 base at V and 9 bases at J, with 8 bases in the middle. CDR3 loop: CASSLGGGTQYF. The CDR3 region has the DNA TGTGCCAGCAGTTTAGGGGGAGGCACGCAGTATTTT.

This clonotype appeared once. J is TRBJ1-1 and V is TRBV28; no clear D. From germline, CDR1 is MDHEN and CDR2 SYDVKM. Trimming removed 8 bases from V and 1 base from J, with 14 bases in between. The length of the CDR3 is 14 residues. The CDR3 here is CASGERATNTEAFF. The CDR3 DNA follows: TGTGCCAGCGGGGAGAGGGCTACGAACACTGAAGCTTTCTTT.